This entry lists 17 T cell receptor beta chains sequenced from one sample in a study of CD8 T cells in ankylosing spondylitis. TCRdb fed the 5' RACE reads into MiXCR, producing one record per CDR3 protein. The sample lists 200,000 or so distinct CDR3 sequences, 10% to 15% occurring once. Material: blood, either unsorted or a sorted T cell fraction (not recorded which). The receptors come from a female donor with ankylosing spondylitis or in good health (not recorded which).

In regard to this clonotype: This may come from a read error, since a much larger clone is one base off. The V call is TRBV9, the J call TRBJ2-1, with a weak D call TRBD1 (5 bases). The CDR3 length is 13 residues. Per the germline V gene, CDR1 is SGDLS and CDR2 is YYNGEE. This chain's CDR3 is CASSVDSGNERFF. CDR3 coding DNA: TGTGCCAGCAGCGTAGATTCAGGGAATGAGCGGTTCTTC.

This clonotype has a count of ten or more. This chain joins TRBV6-1 and TRBJ1-1; no clear D. Germline lookup yields CDR1 MNHNS and CDR2 SASEGT. Trimming stripped 4 bases from V and 1 base from J, with 7 bases between. The CDR3 runs 13 residues. The CDR3 DNA reads as TGTGCCAGCAGTGTCACTGGGAACACTGAAGCTTTCTTT. It codes for CASSVTGNTEAFF.

Of note for this clonotype: A much larger clone differs from this one at a single base, so this may be a read error. CDR3 nucleotides: TGTGCCCGCAGCTTCCCGGGAGGGAGGAATGAGCAGTTCTTC. Encoded protein: CARSFPGGRNEQFF. The rearrangement joins TRBV7-8 to TRBJ2-1; 8 positions match TRBD2. This CDR3 has 14 amino acids. Germline V CDR1 and CDR2: SGHVS, FQNEAQ. The variable domain in full, with the rest retrieved from reference TRBV7-8 and TRBJ2-1, is GAGVSQSPRYKVAKRGQDVALRCDPISGHVSLFWYQQALGQGPEFLTYFQNEAQLDKSGLPSDRFFAERPEGSVSTLKIQRTQQEDSAVYLCARSFPGGRNEQFFGPGTRLTVL.

At least ten counts were recorded for this clonotype. The rearrangement links TRBV6-5 to TRBJ2-5, with D possibly TRBD2 on 5 matching bases. The V gene lost 7 bases and the J gene lost 6 bases, with 9 bases spanning the gap. The CDR3 sequence is 11 residues long. From germline, CDR1 is MNHEY and CDR2 SVGAGI. DNA of the CDR3: TGTGCCAGCACGGGATCCCAGACCCAGTACTTC. Amino acid sequence: CASTGSQTQYF.

This clonotype was detected many times. The chain uses TRBV20-1 and TRBJ1-1, with no clear D. V lost 1 base, J lost 4 bases, and 4 bases lay in between. The CDR3 runs to 11 residues. CDR1 is DFQATT and CDR2 is SNEGSKA in the germline V gene (reference sequence). This CDR3 reads CSARVSTEAFF. The CDR3 DNA sequence: TGCAGTGCTAGAGTAAGCACTGAAGCTTTCTTT.

On this clonotype: This may come from a read error, since a much larger clone is one base off. CDR3 sequence: CASSETANTGGLFF. In DNA, the CDR3 is TGTGCCAGCAGCGAAACCGCGAACACCGGGGGGCTGTTTTTT. The chain is built from TRBV7-9 and TRBJ2-2; possible D gene TRBD2, 6 bases. Germline lookup yields CDR1 SEHNR and CDR2 FQNEAQ (reference sequence). This CDR3 contains 14 residues.

V and J are TRBV9 and TRBJ2-3, with unresolved D. The CDR3 has 11 amino acids. CDR1 and CDR2 from the germline V gene are SGDLS and YYNGEE. Trimming removed 7 bases at V and 6 bases at J, with 9 bases between. Here the CDR3 reads CASGMGDTQYF. CDR3 sequence (DNA): TGTGCCAGCGGAATGGGGGATACGCAGTATTTT.

The chain uses TRBV18 and TRBJ1-5; D is undetermined. Germline V CDR1 and CDR2: KGHSH, LQKENI. The CDR3 has 13 amino acids. With 2 bases removed from V and 4 bases from J, the gap between germline ends came to 6 bases. CDR3 protein: CASSPGQNQPQHF. The CDR3 region has the DNA TGTGCCAGCTCACCAGGGCAGAATCAGCCCCAGCATTTT. Looking up the rest from reference TRBV18 and TRBJ1-5 gives the full variable domain: NAGVMQNPRHLVRRRGQEARLRCSPMKGHSHVYWYRQLPEEGLKFMVYLQKENIIDESGMPKERFSAEFPKEGPSILRIQQVVRGDSAAYFCASSPGQNQPQHFGDGTRLSIL.

This clonotype was counted ten times or more. The V gene is TRBV7-2, the J gene TRBJ2-1; D is uncertain. The germline gives CDR1 SGHTA, CDR2 FQGNSA. V lost 4 bases, J lost 4 bases, and 11 bases lay in between. There are 14 residues in the CDR3. The chain's CDR3 is CASSYEAFYNEQFF. Here the CDR3 DNA reads TGTGCCAGCAGCTATGAAGCGTTTTACAATGAGCAGTTCTTC.

The chain combines TRBV5-6 with TRBJ1-5; no clear D gene. The CDR3 length is 14 residues. The germline V gene encodes CDR1 SGHDT and CDR2 YYEEEE. Trimming pared 1 base from V and 0 bases from J, leaving 5 bases between. For the CDR3, the DNA is TGTGCCAGCAGCTTGTGGGCTAGCAATCAGCCCCAGCATTTT. It translates to CASSLWASNQPQHF. Full variable domain (missing parts from reference TRBV5-6 and TRBJ1-5): DAGVTQSPTHLIKTRGQQVTLRCSPKSGHDTVSWYQQALGQGPQFIFQYYEEEERQRGNFPDRFSGHQFPNYSSELNVNALLLGDSALYLCASSLWASNQPQHFGDGTRLSIL.

This clonotype was picked up a small number of times. The chain combines TRBV12-3 or TRBV12-4 with TRBJ2-1; D possibly corresponds to TRBD2 (6 bases). This CDR3 spans 14 amino acids. Trimming shortened V by 3 bases and J by 4 bases, and 10 bases separated the two germline ends. CDR3 amino acids: CASSFSAGYNEQFF. For the CDR3, the DNA is TGTGCCAGCAGTTTTAGCGCGGGATACAATGAGCAGTTCTTC.

Regarding this clonotype: A single base separates this from a much larger clone, so it may be a read error. The V gene is TRBV12-3 or TRBV12-4, the J gene TRBJ1-2; no firm D call. The CDR3 spans 13 residues. V lost 5 bases and J lost 8, with 15 bases in between. DNA of the CDR3: TGTGCCAGCAGTCTAATCAATTCTCGGGGCTACACCTTC. Protein sequence: CASSLINSRGYTF.

The chain uses TRBV7-2 and TRBJ1-5; 7 nucleotides align to TRBD1. Germline V gene lookup returns CDR1 SGHTA and CDR2 FQGNSA. V was clipped by 1 base and J by 2 bases; unmatched bases: 5. The CDR3 runs to 16 residues. The CDR3 region is CASSLVAGGGNQPQHF. The CDR3 DNA reads TGTGCCAGCAGCTTAGTGGCAGGGGGTGGCAATCAGCCCCAGCATTTT.

This clonotype was found many times. V gene TRBV7-2 combines with J gene TRBJ2-5, with a possible D match to TRBD1 (5 bases). Trimming cost V 2 bases and J 7 bases, with 17 bases left between them. CDR3 length: 15 amino acids. Germline CDR1 and CDR2: SGHTA and FQGNSA. The CDR3 DNA reads TGTGCCAGCAGCTTAATTAACAGGAACCAGGGGACCCAGTACTTC. Protein sequence: CASSLINRNQGTQYF.

This clonotype was observed at least ten times. Here the CDR3 reads CSASQLAGDTQYF. CDR3 sequence (DNA): TGCAGTGCTTCCCAACTCGCGGGCGATACGCAGTATTTT. The gene calls are TRBV20-1 and TRBJ2-3; possible D gene TRBD2, 5 bases. Germline V lookup: CDR1 DFQATT, CDR2 SNEGSKA (reference sequence). The CDR3 is 13 residues long. Trimming took 5 bases from V and 6 from J, leaving 15 bases between them.

This clonotype was seen at least ten times. The chain employs TRBV20-1 and TRBJ2-1, with D possibly being TRBD1 (6 bases). The V end lost 0 bases, the J end lost 3 bases, and 12 bases lay between the germline ends. Germline CDR1 is DFQATT and CDR2 is SNEGSKA (reference sequence). The CDR3 runs 15 residues. CDR3 loop: CSARDWSGVYNEQFF. DNA for the CDR3: TGCAGTGCTAGAGATTGGTCAGGGGTCTACAATGAGCAGTTCTTC.

This clonotype showed up many times. The V call is TRBV7-2, the J call TRBJ2-7; D may correspond to TRBD1 or TRBD2 (5 bases each). The CDR3 length is 14 residues. Germline CDR1 reads SGHTA; CDR2 reads FQGNSA. With 3 bases removed from V and 2 bases from J, the gap between germline ends came to 11 bases. The CDR3 reads CASSLGTVAYEQYF. The CDR3 nucleotides read TGTGCCAGCAGCTTGGGGACGGTGGCCTACGAGCAGTACTTC.